Listed below are T cell receptor beta chains from one sample, sequenced in a study of blood T cell repertoires in COVID-19. Method: immunoSEQ multiplex PCR; TCRdb's copy keeps in-frame clones and lacks some. The sample lists more than 200,000 clones, under 90% occurring once. Sequencing input: peripheral blood. The source is a woman older than 75 with COVID-19, enrolled during active disease. Both conserved end residues are part of each CDR3. Some rows mark clone size as missing; the rest say once, few, many or name a class of expanded clone.

V: TRBV7-9; size: NA; CDR3: CASIRDRGPVTEAFF
V: TRBV7-9; size: once; CDR3: CASSLSGISTDTQYF
V: TRBV2; size: NA; CDR3: CASRMLQGAADTQYF
V: TRBV7-2; size: NA; CDR3: CASSLRTGTEQYF
V: TRBV6-9; size: NA; CDR3: CASSPFPARVSEAFF
V: TRBV21-1; size: NA; CDR3: CASSKARSGGPKNIQYF
V: TRBV4-1; size: NA; CDR3: CASSLGVVYGYTF
V: TRBV6-5; size: NA; CDR3: CASTQVSRNTEAFF
V: TRBV11-3; size: NA; CDR3: CASSLEPDRADTQYF
V: TRBV7-3; size: NA; CDR3: CASSSGTGTTETQYF
V: TRBV2; size: NA; CDR3: CASRHRDTRGGELFF
V: TRBV6-2/TRBV6-3; size: NA; CDR3: CASSLAGGDQETQYF
V: TRBV11-2; size: NA; CDR3: CASSSISTGNTEAFF
V: TRBV7-2; size: NA; CDR3: CASSLALPGGSTGELFF
V: TRBV27; size: NA; CDR3: CASSPGQLLSGANVLTF
V: TRBV7-2; size: NA; CDR3: CASSLAASGGIRETQYF
V: TRBV10-2; size: NA; CDR3: CASSVVGDLMPQHF
V: TRBV7-9; size: NA; CDR3: CASSRQGADGYTF
V: TRBV7-3; size: NA; CDR3: CASSPSGGGPYEQYF
V: TRBV5-1; size: NA; CDR3: CASSSTGGPQPQHF
V: TRBV29-1; size: NA; CDR3: CSVGLGTGNTEAFF
V: TRBV7-9; size: NA; CDR3: CASSPGTGTFNSGYTF
V: TRBV4-1; size: NA; CDR3: CASSQEHTDTQYF
V: TRBV30; size: NA; CDR3: CAWADGSVSLFF
V: TRBV20-1; size: NA; CDR3: CSASNYNSGNTIYF
V: TRBV15; size: few; CDR3: CATSRDVGFTDSPLHF